These 6 T cell receptor beta chains were all obtained from the same sample, sequenced in a study of post-analysis software for immune sequencing data. General study findings and limits: About 5 TRBV segments (TRBV5-6, TRBV5-1 and TRBV20-1 among them) occurred more frequently in patients than in controls.

Their target antigens are unknown. The authors incorporated unique molecular identifiers into the TCR beta cDNA libraries. TCRdb reprocessed the PCR reads with MiXCR, giving one entry per CDR3 protein. This sample carries about 460,000 distinct CDR3 sequences, under 55% of them seen once, and the ten largest clones take over 10%. Material: blood. These TCRs come from a girl aged 5 to 17 with multiple sclerosis.

The V and J genes are TRBV7-2 and TRBJ2-7; no clear D gene. This CDR3 spans 12 amino acids. Trimming shortened V by 2 bases and J by 5 bases, and 7 bases separated the two germline ends. Germline V gene data show CDR1 as SGHTA and CDR2 as FQGNSA. The CDR3 sequence: CASSLTTDEQYF. The CDR3 coding sequence is TGTGCCAGCAGCTTAACAACAGACGAGCAGTACTTC.

This clonotype was seen a single time. The rearrangement joins TRBV7-2 to TRBJ1-1, with TRBD1 as a possible D gene (5 bases). The CDR3 sequence is 14 residues long. Germline CDR1 reads SGHTA; CDR2 reads FQGNSA. V was clipped by 5 bases and J by 5 bases, with 15 bases between them. DNA for the CDR3: TGTGCCAGCAGCACCCAAAACGGGGGAACTGAAGCTTTCTTT. This encodes CASSTQNGGTEAFF.

The rearrangement links TRBV10-3 to TRBJ2-1; weak D call: TRBD1 (6 bases). The V end was cut by 3 bases, the J end by 1 base, with 10 bases between. The germline gives CDR1 ENHRY, CDR2 SYGVKD. The CDR3 length is 15 residues. CDR3 protein: CAISDRDTSYNEQFF. The CDR3, as DNA: TGTGCCATCAGTGACCGGGACACGTCCTACAATGAGCAGTTCTTC.

The chain recombines TRBV24-1 with TRBJ2-7; the match to TRBD1 covers 7 bases. The DNA end favors TRBJ2-5, so the J call may be wrong. CDR1 is KGHDR and CDR2 is SFDVKD in the germline V gene. The CDR3 has 15 residues. This chain's CDR3 is CATSDWTGAGETQYF. The CDR3 nucleotides read TGTGCCACCAGTGATTGGACAGGCGCGGGAGAGACCCAGTACTTC.

This clonotype was seen a handful of times. The chain carries TRBV7-2 and TRBJ2-7, with 7 bases matching TRBD2. The CDR3 contains 14 residues. V trimming: 5 bases; J trimming: 6 bases; junction bases outside the gene matches: 10. Germline CDR1 is SGHTA and CDR2 is FQGNSA. The CDR3 protein is CASSPMAGVSEQYF. CDR3 DNA sequence: TGTGCCAGCAGCCCAATGGCGGGAGTGTCCGAGCAGTACTTC.

The chain combines TRBV20-1 with TRBJ2-1; a possible D gene is TRBD1 (5 bases). V lost 0 bases, J lost 3 bases, and 12 bases lay in between. This CDR3 has 15 amino acids. In germline, CDR1 is DFQATT, CDR2 SNEGSKA (reference sequence). In DNA, the CDR3 is TGCAGTGCTAGAGATGGGGCCTCAAACTACAATGAGCAGTTCTTC. Protein: CSARDGASNYNEQFF.